The T cell receptor (beta chain) under discussion was sequenced for a study of vaccination and CD4 T cells after COVID-19. General observations from the study: From a median of roughly 20 to 40, SARS-CoV-2-reactive clonotypes increased, though not significantly. The median proportion of reactive clones detected only post-vaccination in convalescent patients was over 65%.

Germline CDR1 reads DFQATT; CDR2 reads SNEGSKA (reference sequence). CDR3 size: 15 residues. Trimming removed 3 bases at V and 0 bases at J, with 15 bases between. Treatment specified: roughly 11-day PBMC culture with coronavirus spike peptide pools or control peptides (ViraFEST assay). Researchers reported culturing about 2 million PBMCs per well with roughly 10 IU/ml IL-2 and 9 to 10 ug/ml peptide pools. This clonotype was observed a handful of times. The antigen is undetermined. With the Oncomine TCR Beta short-read assay, DNA from cultured CD4+ T cells was sequenced. TCRdb analysed the PCR reads with MiXCR anew, one entry per CDR3 protein. Counted here are over 10,000 distinct CDR3 sequences, around 38% occurring once; the ten biggest clones make up less than 10%.

The receptor was isolated from a human donor who had recovered from COVID-19. V usage is TRBV20-1 and J usage is TRBJ2-7; no firm D call. The material sequenced was CD4+ T cells from blood, cultured in vitro. CDR3 sequence: CSASNLVESSYEQYF. In DNA, the CDR3 is TGCAGTGCTAGTAACCTAGTAGAGAGCTCCTACGAGCAGTACTTC.